The source of this T cell receptor (beta chain) is a study of T cells after yellow fever vaccination (dated by TCRdb to between 2018 and 2021). Regarding the complete study: Libraries from fractions with low cell numbers were prepared with the SMART-Seq v4 Ultra Low Input RNA kit. To follow T-cell clones before and after primary and booster YFV17D yellow fever vaccination, bulk TCR alpha and beta repertoires were sequenced over time. Blood was drawn at multiple timepoints before and after primary and secondary immunization, with bulk PBMC replicates and cell subsets isolated. Two healthy male donors, one aged 18 to 30 and one aged 30 to 39 years, were included in the cohort.

TCR cDNA was made using 5'RACE template switching, a step that added a universal primer site and unique molecular identifiers. Priming for cDNA synthesis came from both the TCR alpha and TCR beta constant segments. Two PCR steps were used to amplify libraries, with sample barcodes and sequencing adapters being added in the second step. Sequencing of the libraries was done on either Illumina HiSeq 2500 (2x100 bp) or NovaSeq (2x150 bp). Regarding the original processing steps: Demultiplexing of reads and collapsing into UMI consensus sequences were performed with MIGEC, and V(D)J alignment was carried out with MiXCR. Vaccine-responding clonotypes were identified with edgeR using replicate PBMC samples, with FDR below 0.01 and a log2 fold change above 5 up to day 15 being required. Each bulk clonotype received a CD4 or CD8 identity based on whether the sequenced CD4 or CD8 repertoire contained that clonotype at higher abundance. The raw public data were reprocessed by TCRdb itself: fastp quality trimming at Q25, MiXCR clonotype calling, in-frame beta chains only. Rows matching on CDR3 protein sequence are summarized as one entry with the most common DNA and genes. The V and J calls and clone size are TCRdb's, not the authors'. The sample table records some 110,000 distinct CDR3 sequences; more than 6.5% of these occur just once. The biggest ten clones account for roughly 2.5% of the sample.

In the paper's terms, the treatment or condition label means: live attenuated yellow fever vaccine strain. PBMCs were isolated from peripheral blood using a standard Ficoll-Paque protocol. CD4 and CD8 T-cell fractions were isolated with Dynabeads CD4 and CD8 positive selection kits. RNA was extracted with TriZol from bulk PBMCs, CD4 and CD8 fractions, and dextramer-positive and dextramer-negative fractions. Paper-wide results and their limitations: After the booster, most of the clones that had expanded following primary vaccination were detected again (just under 97% of CD4 and more than 85% of CD8), which suggests that memory was broadly maintained. Because the study included only two donors, the extent to which the findings can be generalized is limited. A small fraction of clonotypes appeared in both the CD4 and CD8 compartments, likely as a result of convergent recombination. Computational filtering was needed because FACS-sorted repertoires could contain abundant contaminating clonotypes from the bulk population. Compared with the primary T-cell response, the secondary T-cell response was weaker but faster, peaking on day 5 rather than day 15.

This clonotype has ten or more counts. It has no known antigen specificity. Nothing much larger sits one base from this clone, and base qualities are not available. The CDR3 measures 14 amino acids from cysteine to phenylalanine. Kept here is only the CDR3 DNA, which spans 42 bases and is read in frame from base 1. The germline V gene gives CDR1 as SGHTA and CDR2 as FQGNSA. V loses 5 bases of germline sequence and J loses 5 bases, and the interval between the two ends is 15 bases. Recombination joined TRBV7-2 with TRBJ2-5; the D call is tentative, TRBD1 or TRBD2, as each matches 6 bases. This receptor was taken from a man younger than 35 who received the YFV17D yellow fever vaccine. The source material was CD4+ T cells sorted from PBMCs, sampled around 10 days after the first yellow fever vaccination. The DNA sequence reads TGTGCCAGCAGCGGGGGGCCCACGGGGGAGACCCAGTACTTC. It translates to CASSGGPTGETQYF.